Here is one T cell receptor (beta chain) with its context. Cohort placement rested on clinical history that participants reported themselves. This entry belongs to a study of blood T cell repertoires in COVID-19. Whole-study context: Sample material is recorded as cDNA or gDNA derived from T cells, B-cell-depleted T cells, or PBMCs.

In the authors' workflow: Researchers report that nucleated cell counts were estimated from reference gene primer amplification. TCRdb's table, derived via immunoSEQ multiplex PCR, lists solely in-frame clones and lacks some. V, J and clone size are taken as reported in that table, and D and trimming were inferred from the DNA itself. The profile shows approximately 200,000 clones, less than 85% of them singletons. The sequence derives from a woman aged 25 to 45 who had recovered from COVID-19. The sequencing sample was made of PBMCs or T cells enriched from blood (not recorded which).

CDR3 sequence (DNA): TGTGCCAGCACCACGGGACAGGGGGCTAACTATGGCTACACCTTC. This encodes CASTTGQGANYGYTF. The rearrangement links TRBV28 to TRBJ1-2; TRBD1 matches at 11 bases. Germline V gene lookup returns CDR1 MDHEN and CDR2 SYDVKM. The CDR3 consists of 15 residues. After removal of 7 bases from V and 0 bases from J, the junction contained 4 bases not matched to a gene.